This is a list of T cell receptor beta chains from one sample in a study of cytomegalovirus exposure and HLA in healthy donors. Sequencing used immunoSEQ multiplex PCR; TCRdb keeps in-frame clones, though not all of them. The profile shows about 160,000 clones, approximately 72% of them singletons. Sequenced material: PBMCs. The receptors were sampled from a female donor in good health and CMV-seronegative. CDR3s include the opening cysteine and the closing phenylalanine or tryptophan. D genes are given only for firm matches. Expanded clones get a size class; other rows say once, few or many, or leave the size out.

j_call,clone_size,v_call,cdr3_length,d_call,cdr3_aa,cdr3_nt
TRBJ2-3,-,TRBV6-5,14,-,CASSYLAGADTQYF,TGTGCCAGCAGTTACCTCGCAGGGGCAGATACGCAGTATTTT
TRBJ2-7,-,TRBV30,13,-,CAWRIKGAYEQYF,TGTGCCTGGAGAATCAAGGGGGCCTACGAGCAGTACTTC
TRBJ2-7,-,TRBV5-1,14,-,CASSSLDRNYEQYF,TGCGCCAGCAGCTCTTTAGACAGGAACTACGAGCAGTACTTC
TRBJ2-3,-,TRBV6-5,12,-,CASEGQTDTQYF,TGTGCCAGCGAAGGACAAACAGATACGCAGTATTTT
TRBJ1-1,-,TRBV5-1,15,-,CASSFGGGADTEAFF,TGCGCCAGCAGCTTCGGAGGGGGGGCGGACACTGAAGCTTTCTTT
TRBJ1-2,-,TRBV7-9,14,-,CASSLAGGIGGYTF,TGTGCCAGCAGCTTAGCTGGGGGGATCGGCGGCTACACCTTC
TRBJ2-3,-,TRBV11-2,15,TRBD2,CASSLGGRGTDTQYF,TGTGCCAGCAGCTTAGGCGGGAGGGGCACAGATACGCAGTATTTT
TRBJ1-1,-,TRBV6-6,13,-,CATLRALNTEAFF,TGTGCCACCCTGAGGGCCTTGAACACTGAAGCTTTCTTT
TRBJ1-3,-,TRBV5-1,15,TRBD1,CASRQGPRSGNTIYF,TGCGCCAGTCGACAGGGGCCCCGCTCTGGAAACACCATATATTTT
TRBJ1-1,-,TRBV29-1,13,-,CSVVGVMNTEAFF,TGCAGCGTTGTCGGGGTCATGAACACTGAAGCTTTCTTT
TRBJ2-3,once,TRBV5-1,16,TRBD2,CASSLELAGDTDTQYF,TGCGCCAGCAGCTTGGAACTAGCGGGGGACACAGATACGCAGTATTTT
TRBJ2-7,-,TRBV6-5,14,TRBD2,CASSLVAGYYEQYF,TGTGCCAGCAGTTTAGTAGCGGGGTACTACGAGCAGTACTTC
TRBJ1-2,-,TRBV2,12,-,CASSKLTYGYTF,TGTGCCAGCAGTAAACTTACCTATGGCTACACCTTC